A selection of T cell receptor beta chains follows, all from one sample in a study of graft-versus-host responses after intestinal transplantation. Generated by immunoSEQ multiplex PCR, the TCRdb table keeps only in-frame clones and is missing some. The profile shows just under 55,000 clones, less than 95% of them singletons. Sequenced material: PBMCs, taken nearly 670 days after intestinal transplant. These receptors came from a human patient who received an intestinal transplant, so some T cells may come from the graft donor. Each CDR3 is given with its conserved first and last residue. The D gene is left open where the match is weak. The size of a clone is reported for some rows only, either as once, few or many, or as a class for expanded clones.

TRBJ1-4 NA NA TRBV28 TGTGCCAGCAGTCAAGGAGGGAATGAAAAACTGTTTTTT CASSQGGNEKLFF
TRBJ2-1 NA TRBD2 TRBV19 TGTGCCAGTAGTACCCTTAGCGGGGGCGCGTACAATGAGCAGTTCTTC CASSTLSGGAYNEQFF
TRBJ2-3 NA NA TRBV18 TGTGCCAGCTCACCTGGAGGCACAGATACGCAGTATTTT CASSPGGTDTQYF
TRBJ1-3 NA NA TRBV5-8 TGTGCCAGCATCCGGAAGGGTCCGGGTTTCGGAAACACCATATATTTT CASIRKGPGFGNTIYF
TRBJ2-2 NA NA TRBV19 TGTGCCAGTACCACCGGGAGCGCGAACACCGGGGAGCTGTTTTTT CASTTGSANTGELFF
TRBJ1-6 NA NA TRBV5-4 TGTGCCAGCAGCCCGGAACACCCTTTGGATCAAAATTCACCCCTCCACTTT CASSPEHPLDQNSPLHF
TRBJ2-2 NA NA TRBV11-3 TGTGCCAGCAGTCTAGTGTGGGGGGCCCCTGAGGATAGCGGGGAGCTGTTTTTT CASSLVWGAPEDSGELFF
TRBJ1-2 NA TRBD1 TRBV5-1 TGCGCCAGCAGCTCGGGACAGAACTATGGCTACACCTTC CASSSGQNYGYTF
TRBJ1-6 NA TRBD1 TRBV6-5 TGTGCCAGCAGTCACGGCGGGACAGGGGCCCTCCACTTT CASSHGGTGALHF
TRBJ2-3 NA TRBD2 TRBV27 TGTGCCAGCAGACTAGCGGGGGGGCCCGGAGATACGCAGTATTTT CASRLAGGPGDTQYF
TRBJ2-3 NA TRBD1 TRBV5-1 TGCGCCAGCAGGGACAGGACGAGCACAGATACGCAGTATTTT CASRDRTSTDTQYF
TRBJ2-5 NA NA TRBV7-6 TGTGCCAGCAGCCAAGTTTTTAGGGAGACCCAGTACTTC CASSQVFRETQYF
TRBJ1-6 NA TRBD1 TRBV30 TGTGCCTGGAGGGGACAGGGATACAATTCACCCCTCCACTTT CAWRGQGYNSPLHF
TRBJ2-1 NA TRBD2 TRBV27 TGTGCCAGCAGTTTGTTAGCGGGGGGGTACAATGAGCAGTTCTTC CASSLLAGGYNEQFF
TRBJ1-2 NA NA TRBV18 TGTGCCAGCTCACCACAAGACAACGTTTATGGCTACACCTTC CASSPQDNVYGYTF
TRBJ1-2 NA TRBD1 TRBV2 TGTGCCAGCAGTCCGCGGACAGGGGATTGGGGCTACACCTTC CASSPRTGDWGYTF
TRBJ2-7 NA NA TRBV13 TGTGCCAGCAGCTTAGATGGGCCCCGGACAGACGAGCAGTACTTC CASSLDGPRTDEQYF
TRBJ1-1 NA TRBD1 TRBV29-1 TGCAGCGTCACGCCGGGACAGATGAACACTGAAGCTTTCTTT CSVTPGQMNTEAFF
TRBJ2-3 NA NA TRBV7-2 TGTGCCAGCAGCCGGGTGGTAGCAGATACGCAGTATTTT CASSRVVADTQYF
TRBJ2-7 NA NA TRBV9 TGTGCCAGCAGCCTAAGGCGGTTGGGATTCGAAGTCTACGAGCAGTACTTC CASSLRRLGFEVYEQYF
TRBJ2-3 NA NA TRBV18 TGTGCCAGCTCACCCTGGGCGGGTACGCAGTATTTT CASSPWAGTQYF
TRBJ2-3 NA NA TRBV13 TGTGCCAGCAGCTTAGAGGGAGAAGGATCGGATACGCAGTATTTT CASSLEGEGSDTQYF
TRBJ2-5 NA TRBD2 TRBV7-8 TGTGCCAGCAGCTTTCGACTAGCACCAGCTAACCAAGAGACCCAGTACTTC CASSFRLAPANQETQYF
TRBJ1-4 NA TRBD1 TRBV4-1 TGCGCCAGCAGCCAAGTCGGACAGGGGCGCGAAAAACTGTTTTTT CASSQVGQGREKLFF
TRBJ2-5 once TRBD2 TRBV5-4 TGTGCCAGCAGCCTGACTAGCGGGGACCAAGAGACCCAGTACTTC CASSLTSGDQETQYF
TRBJ2-3 few NA TRBV13 TGTGCCAGCAGCACTAGTCGGGGCACAGATACGCAGTATTTT CASSTSRGTDTQYF
TRBJ1-5 NA NA TRBV4-1 TGCGCCAGCAGCGCCCTAAATCAGCCCCAGCATTTT CASSALNQPQHF
TRBJ1-1 NA NA TRBV5-4 TGTGCCAGCAGCTTTTGGAACACTGAAGCTTTCTTT CASSFWNTEAFF
TRBJ2-3 few NA TRBV2 TGTGCCAGCAGTGGATCAACCAGGTCCGTGCGGAGCCACAGCGATACGCAGTATTTT CASSGSTRSVRSHSDTQYF
TRBJ1-1 NA NA TRBV5-4 TGTGCCAGCAGCTTGGACGGACGGGTGAACACTGAAGCTTTCTTT CASSLDGRVNTEAFF
TRBJ2-3 NA NA TRBV18 TGTGCCAGCTCACGGGTCGGGGGAATGGATACGCAGTATTTT CASSRVGGMDTQYF
TRBJ1-1 NA NA TRBV6-1 TGTGCCAGCAGTGGCCTTCAGGGCAGTACTGAAGCTTTCTTT CASSGLQGSTEAFF
TRBJ2-7 NA NA TRBV5-8 TGTGCCAGCAGCCCCGGGGCTCCCTACGAGCAGTACTTC CASSPGAPYEQYF
TRBJ2-3 NA NA TRBV6-4 TGTGCCAGCAGTGACTCGGTCACAGATACGCAGTATTTT CASSDSVTDTQYF
TRBJ1-4 NA TRBD1 TRBV6-5 TGTGCCAGCAGCTTACAGGGGGAGAAAGGTGAAAAACTGTTTTTT CASSLQGEKGEKLFF
TRBJ2-5 NA NA TRBV11-3 TGTGCCAGCAGCTCACCCCGTGAGGGTAGACGGGACTTAGAGACCCAGTACTTC CASSSPREGRRDLETQYF
TRBJ1-2 NA NA TRBV6-5 TGTGCCAGCAGTTACACGGCAGGGACCTATGGCTACACCTTC CASSYTAGTYGYTF